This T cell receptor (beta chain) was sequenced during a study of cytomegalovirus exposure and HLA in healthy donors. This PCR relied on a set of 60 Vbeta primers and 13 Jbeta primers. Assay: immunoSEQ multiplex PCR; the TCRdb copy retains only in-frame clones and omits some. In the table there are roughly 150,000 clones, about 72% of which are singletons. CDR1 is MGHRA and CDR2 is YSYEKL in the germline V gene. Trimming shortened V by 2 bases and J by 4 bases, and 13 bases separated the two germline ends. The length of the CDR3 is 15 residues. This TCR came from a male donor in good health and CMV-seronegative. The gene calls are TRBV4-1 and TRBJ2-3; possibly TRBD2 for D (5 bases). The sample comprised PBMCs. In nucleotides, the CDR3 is TGCGCCAGCAGCCAAAGCCATCCGGGGTCAGATACGCAGTATTTT. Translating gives CASSQSHPGSDTQYF.